The 4 T cell receptor beta chains below come from one sample, sequenced in a study of T cell changes during pregnancy in multiple sclerosis. This table comes from immunoSEQ multiplex PCR, and its TCRdb copy is limited to in-frame clones, with some not included. The sample contains more than 55,000 clones, roughly 90% of which appear only once. The sample in question was peripheral blood, obtained after pregnancy. The receptors derive from a female donor with multiple sclerosis, enrolled in a pregnancy study.

The V and J genes are TRBV28 and TRBJ1-3, with D unclear. V lost 0 bases and J 0 bases, leaving 9 bases between the germline ends. There are 16 residues in the CDR3. Germline V CDR1 and CDR2: MDHEN, SYDVKM. The DNA for the CDR3 is TGTGCCAGCAGTTTATGGGGCAGTCTCTCTGGAAACACCATATATTTT. It is translated as CASSLWGSLSGNTIYF.

The chain uses TRBV5-1 and TRBJ2-7; no reliable D call. V gave up 2 bases and J gave up 3 bases, with 18 bases separating them. This CDR3 is built from 16 residues. Germline loops: CDR1 SGHRS, CDR2 YFSETQ. The CDR3 DNA reads TGCGCCAGCAGCTTAGGTGGTACAGACCCAGGCTACGAGCAGTACTTC. Amino acid sequence: CASSLGGTDPGYEQYF.

This rearrangement joins TRBV11-2 to TRBJ2-7, with TRBD2 matching 11 bases. With V trimmed by 2 bases and J by 3 bases, 6 bases remained unmatched. Germline assignment: CDR1 SGHAT and CDR2 FQNNGV. The CDR3 extends over 16 amino acids. The chain's CDR3 is CASSLLSGGAIYEQYF. The DNA of the CDR3 is TGTGCCAGCAGCTTACTTAGCGGGGGGGCCATCTACGAGCAGTACTTC.

V and J are TRBV7-2 and TRBJ1-6; tentatively, D is TRBD1 (6 bases). Trimming took off 5 bases at V and 8 bases at J, with 16 bases between the two ends. From germline, CDR1 is SGHTA and CDR2 FQGNSA. The CDR3 is 15 residues long. CDR3 sequence (DNA): TGTGCCAGCAGCCCCCGAGGGGGGAGGGATTCACCCCTCCACTTT. It codes for CASSPRGGRDSPLHF.